A single sample is the source of the 29 T cell receptor beta chains below, sequenced in a study of T cells in localized non-small cell lung cancer. Only in-frame clones appear in the TCRdb table, and some are missing; sequencing was by immunoSEQ multiplex PCR. Counted here are 9,600 or so clones, about 92% occurring once; the ten biggest clones make up about 17%. The specimen comprised peripheral blood, sampled before any cancer treatment. These receptors originate from a male donor aged 60 or older with stage III squamous cell lung carcinoma.

The chain joins TRBV25-1 to TRBJ2-1, with 7 bases lining up with TRBD1. V dropped 1 base and J dropped 8; count of bases not matched to a gene: 8. Germline CDR1 reads MGHDK; CDR2 reads SYGVNS. The CDR3 contains 15 residues. The DNA for the CDR3 is TGTGCCAGCAGTGAATTTAAGGGGGCGGGTGATGAGCAGTTCTTC. Its translation is CASSEFKGAGDEQFF.

The gene calls are TRBV27 and TRBJ2-4, with a weak D call TRBD1 (6 bases). Germline V CDR1 and CDR2: MNHEY, SMNVEV (reference sequence). This CDR3 comprises 12 residues. Trimming took 8 bases from V and 8 from J, leaving 13 bases between them. The CDR3 loop is CASGLGADIQYF. The CDR3 DNA sequence: TGTGCCAGCGGGCTGGGGGCGGACATTCAGTACTTC.

This clone was seen only a few times. The chain links TRBV5-4 to TRBJ2-1, with 8 bases aligning to TRBD2. Germline CDR1 and CDR2: SGHNT and YYREEE (reference sequence). Losses at the gene ends were 0 bases for V and 7 bases for J; bases not matched to a gene: 3. This CDR3 has 14 amino acids. CDR3 sequence (DNA): TGTGCCAGCAGCTTGGGACTAGCGAGGAATGAGCAGTTCTTC. Encoded protein: CASSLGLARNEQFF.

The chain recombines TRBV18 with TRBJ1-4; 7 bases are a match to TRBD1. The germline V gene encodes CDR1 KGHSH and CDR2 LQKENI. V gave up 8 bases and J gave up 3 bases; unmatched junction bases: 6. The CDR3 is 14 residues long. The CDR3 bases are TGTGCCAGCGGGACCGGGACAGCTAATGAAAAACTGTTTTTT. Translated: CASGTGTANEKLFF.

The V and J genes are TRBV5-4 and TRBJ1-6, with 7 bases aligning to TRBD1. V gave up 4 bases and J gave up 10 bases; unmatched junction bases: 5. Germline loops: CDR1 SGHNT, CDR2 YYREEE (reference sequence). This CDR3 has 13 residues. CDR3 in amino acids: CASSIDRESPLHF. The CDR3 region has the DNA TGTGCCAGCAGCATCGACAGGGAGTCACCCCTCCACTTT. Drawing the rest from reference TRBV5-4 and TRBJ1-6, the complete variable domain is ETGVTQSPTHLIKTRGQQVTLRCSSQSGHNTVSWYQQALGQGPQFIFQYYREEENGRGNFPPRFSGLQFPNYSSELNVNALELDDSALYLCASSIDRESPLHFGNGTRLTVT.

The V and J genes are TRBV18 and TRBJ2-5; possibly TRBD1 for D (5 bases). Deletions cut 2 bases from V and 3 bases from J, with 13 bases between. Germline assignment: CDR1 KGHSH and CDR2 LQKENI. This CDR3 contains 15 residues. CDR3 DNA: TGTGCCAGCTCACCATTCGATCGACAGAAAGAGACCCAGTACTTC. As protein: CASSPFDRQKETQYF.

The CDR3 region is CASSQGADTSNQPQHF. In nucleotides, the CDR3 is TGTGCCAGCAGCCAAGGCGCAGACACTAGCAATCAGCCCCAGCATTTT. This chain links TRBV14 with TRBJ1-5; no firm D call. Trimming removed 1 base from V and 0 bases from J, with 10 bases in between. The CDR3 is made up of 16 amino acids. Germline V CDR1 and CDR2: SGHDN, FVKESK.

V gene TRBV6-1 combines with J gene TRBJ2-1; 14 bases align to TRBD2. Germline CDR1 and CDR2: MNHNS and SASEGT. V dropped 7 bases and J dropped 4; count of bases not matched to a gene: 3. The length of the CDR3 is 15 residues. This chain's CDR3 is CASNGLAGGYNEQFF. The CDR3 bases are TGTGCCAGCAATGGACTAGCGGGGGGTTACAATGAGCAGTTCTTC.

The rearrangement joins TRBV7-3 to TRBJ2-3, with TRBD2 matching 8 bases. The V gene's germline CDR1 is SGHTA and CDR2 FQGTGA. V trimming: 3 bases; J trimming: 4 bases; junction bases outside the gene matches: 6. The CDR3 runs to 15 residues. CDR3 DNA: TGTGCCAGCAGCTTCCTAGCGGGCGGCGCAGATACGCAGTATTTT. This translates into CASSFLAGGADTQYF.

The V gene is TRBV11-2, the J gene TRBJ1-5, with a tentative D call TRBD1 (5 bases). Looked up from germline, CDR1 is SGHAT and CDR2 is FQNNGV. V was clipped by 0 bases and J by 2 bases, with 14 bases between them. CDR3 length equals 17 residues. The CDR3 reads CASSLDPFGAGNQPQHF. The CDR3 DNA reads as TGTGCCAGCAGCTTAGATCCCTTTGGGGCGGGCAATCAGCCCCAGCATTTT.

The chain joins TRBV5-6 to TRBJ2-7, with TRBD2 matching 11 bases. The CDR3 contains 19 residues. J lost 2 bases, V lost 6 bases, and 19 bases had no gene match. Germline V lookup: CDR1 SGHDT, CDR2 YYEEEE. The CDR3 sequence: CASTMRWASGGKRPYEQYF. The CDR3 nucleotides are TGTGCCAGCACCATGCGGTGGGCTAGCGGGGGGAAGAGACCCTACGAGCAGTACTTC.

The CDR3 is CATSNEHGWPQHF. The CDR3 nucleotides are TGTGCCACCAGCAACGAACATGGTTGGCCCCAGCATTTT. The chain is built from TRBV15 and TRBJ1-5; D is unresolved. In germline, CDR1 is LNHNV, CDR2 YYDKDF (reference sequence). The V end was cut by 4 bases, the J end by 9 bases, with 13 bases between. The CDR3 sequence is 13 residues long.

The rearrangement links TRBV7-2 to TRBJ2-5; 9 bases align to TRBD2. V lost 1 base to trimming and J lost 5 bases; unmatched junction nucleotides: 11. The CDR3 has 17 residues. Germline loops: CDR1 SGHTA, CDR2 FQGNSA. The CDR3 region is CASSLGPRGGLLETQYF. CDR3 sequence (DNA): TGTGCCAGCAGCTTAGGCCCGCGGGGGGGCCTTTTGGAGACCCAGTACTTC.

The genes are TRBV5-1 and TRBJ2-5; the match to TRBD1 covers 11 bases. The trim removed 6 bases at V and 3 bases at J, leaving 7 bases unmatched. The CDR3 length is 15 residues. Germline V lookup: CDR1 SGHRS, CDR2 YFSETQ. As DNA, the CDR3 is TGCGCCAGCACCCGGACAGGGGGCGAAGAAGAGACCCAGTACTTC. Translation gives CASTRTGGEEETQYF.

This rearrangement joins TRBV27 to TRBJ2-1; D is perhaps TRBD1 or TRBD2 (6 bases each). V dropped 6 bases and J dropped 0 bases, with 12 bases sitting between them. Germline values: CDR1 MNHEY, CDR2 SMNVEV (reference sequence). The CDR3 loop spans 15 amino acids. CDR3 sequence: CASSRGTSSYNEQFF. DNA for the CDR3: TGTGCCAGCAGCCGGGGGACAAGCTCCTACAATGAGCAGTTCTTC.

The chain couples TRBV10-2 to TRBJ2-1, with D perhaps matching TRBD2 (6 bases). The V end lost 2 bases, the J end lost 1 base, and 6 bases lay between the germline ends. Germline CDR1 is WSHSY and CDR2 is SAAADI. The CDR3 covers 14 residues. Written as DNA, the CDR3 is TGCGCCAGCAGTGAGGGGACTTCCTACAATGAGCAGTTCTTC. Amino acid sequence: CASSEGTSYNEQFF.

The chain links TRBV2 to TRBJ2-1; unclear D gene. The CDR3 has 14 residues. Germline V CDR1 and CDR2: SNHLY, FYNNEI. The germline V and J ends were trimmed by 8 bases and 7 bases, with 18 bases remaining between them. The CDR3 DNA sequence: TGTGCCAGCGAAATGGGCCGGTTCTCAAATGAGCAGTTCTTC. This codes for CASEMGRFSNEQFF.

The CDR3 bases are TGTGCCAGCAGGAACTGGACACTATCAAAGTATAGCAATCAGCCCCAGCATTTT. Protein sequence: CASRNWTLSKYSNQPQHF. The chain uses TRBV7-3 and TRBJ1-5, with D possibly being TRBD1 (5 bases). This CDR3 comprises 18 residues. Germline-derived CDR1 and CDR2 are SGHTA and FQGTGA. V shed 6 bases and J shed 0 bases, with 21 bases lying between them.

The V call is TRBV6-6, the J call TRBJ2-2, with no clear D. V lost 6 bases to trimming and J lost 5 bases, with 16 bases between them. This CDR3 spans 15 amino acids. Germline V gene sequence: CDR1 MNHNY, CDR2 SVGAGI (reference sequence). The CDR3 nucleotides read TGTGCCAGCAGCCCCCGGTCAACCCCAACCGGGGAGCTGTTTTTT. Translated: CASSPRSTPTGELFF.

This sequence joins TRBV2 and TRBJ2-3; 7 bases match TRBD2. Per germline, CDR1 SNHLY and CDR2 FYNNEI. V trimming: 7 bases; J trimming: 4 bases; junction bases outside the gene matches: 11. The CDR3 is 15 residues long. The CDR3 here is CASIATLGRADTQYF. CDR3 nucleotides: TGTGCCAGCATTGCCACCCTTGGGAGGGCAGATACGCAGTATTTT.

V is TRBV2 and J is TRBJ2-2, with D unresolved. V gave up 2 bases and J gave up 2 bases, with 9 bases separating them. Germline V gene lookup returns CDR1 SNHLY and CDR2 FYNNEI. The CDR3 totals 15 residues. This CDR3 reads CASSESQFNTGELFF. CDR3 in DNA: TGTGCCAGCAGTGAAAGTCAGTTTAACACCGGGGAGCTGTTTTTT.

The chain couples TRBV7-3 to TRBJ2-2, with D hard to call. The CDR3 sequence is 12 residues long. V was trimmed by 2 bases and J by 5 bases, leaving 3 bases between them. Germline-derived CDR1 and CDR2 are SGHTA and FQGTGA. CDR3 amino acids: CASSLHTGELFF. As DNA, the CDR3 is TGTGCCAGCAGCTTACATACCGGGGAGCTGTTTTTT.

This clone was counted a single time. The chain couples TRBV5-8 to TRBJ2-1; no firm D call. Germline CDR1 reads SGHTS; CDR2 reads YDEGEE. With 4 bases removed from V and 4 bases from J, the gap between germline ends came to 9 bases. The CDR3 is 13 amino acids. The CDR3 sequence is CASSPLTYNEQFF. The CDR3 coding sequence is TGTGCCAGCAGCCCCTTAACGTACAATGAGCAGTTCTTC.

J is TRBJ1-2 and V is TRBV28; D gene uncertain. Germline V CDR1 and CDR2: MDHEN, SYDVKM. Trimming took off 6 bases at V and 0 bases at J, with 11 bases between the two ends. The CDR3 is 14 amino acids. The CDR3 region is CASRVDGSNYGYTF. The CDR3 nucleotides read TGTGCCAGCAGGGTGGACGGATCTAACTATGGCTACACCTTC.

This clone was counted a few times. J is TRBJ2-3 and V is TRBV7-3; 9 bases match TRBD1. Trimming removed 1 base from V and 5 bases from J; junction bases left unmatched: 1. Looked up from germline, CDR1 is SGHTA and CDR2 is FQGTGA. CDR3 length: 14 amino acids. CDR3 nucleotides: TGTGCCAGCAGCTTAATGGGACAGGGAGATACGCAGTATTTT. Translated, it gives CASSLMGQGDTQYF.

This chain joins TRBV28 and TRBJ2-2; D remains unclear. The V end lost 4 bases, the J end lost 6 bases, and 18 bases lay between the germline ends. Per germline, CDR1 MDHEN and CDR2 SYDVKM. CDR3 length: 16 amino acids. The DNA for the CDR3 is TGTGCCAGCAGTTCTCTTCCGTCAGCTTATGCCGGGGAGCTGTTTTTT. Protein product: CASSSLPSAYAGELFF.

This clone appeared a single time. The chain carries TRBV19 and TRBJ2-2, with 12 bases fitting TRBD1. The J segment lost 7 bases and the V segment lost 10 bases, leaving 10 bases of the junction unmatched. The CDR3 has 15 residues. The germline CDR1 and CDR2 sequences are LNHDA and SQIVND (reference sequence). The CDR3 loop reads CATGDGTGGFGELFF. The CDR3 DNA is TGTGCCACCGGAGACGGGACAGGGGGCTTCGGGGAGCTGTTTTTT.

The V call is TRBV5-1, the J call TRBJ2-1, with 13 bases fitting TRBD2. V trimming: 3 bases; J trimming: 0 bases; junction bases outside the gene matches: 6. The V gene's germline CDR1 is SGHRS and CDR2 YFSETQ. This CDR3 is 18 amino acids long. The CDR3 sequence: CASSSGTSGKSSYNEQFF. CDR3 bases: TGCGCCAGCAGCTCTGGGACTAGCGGGAAAAGCTCCTACAATGAGCAGTTCTTC.

This sequence joins TRBV19 and TRBJ1-1; TRBD1 might be the D (5 bases). Germline V gives CDR1 LNHDA, CDR2 SQIVND (reference sequence). The germline V and J ends were trimmed by 5 bases and 4 bases, with 14 bases remaining between them. CDR3 length: 14 amino acids. The CDR3 coding sequence is TGTGCCAGTAGTGGCGTCAGGGTAGGCACTGAAGCTTTCTTT. Translated, it gives CASSGVRVGTEAFF.